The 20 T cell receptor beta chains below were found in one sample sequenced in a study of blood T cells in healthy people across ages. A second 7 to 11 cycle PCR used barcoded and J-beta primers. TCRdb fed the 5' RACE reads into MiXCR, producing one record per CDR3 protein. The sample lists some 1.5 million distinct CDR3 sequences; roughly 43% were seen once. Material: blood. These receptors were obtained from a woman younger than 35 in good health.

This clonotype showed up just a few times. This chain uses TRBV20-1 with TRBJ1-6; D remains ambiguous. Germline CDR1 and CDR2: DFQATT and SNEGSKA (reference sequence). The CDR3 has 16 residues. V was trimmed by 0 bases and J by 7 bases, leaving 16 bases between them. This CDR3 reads CSARDHSESSNSPLHF. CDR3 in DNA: TGCAGTGCTAGAGATCATTCAGAAAGCTCCAATTCACCCCTCCACTTT.

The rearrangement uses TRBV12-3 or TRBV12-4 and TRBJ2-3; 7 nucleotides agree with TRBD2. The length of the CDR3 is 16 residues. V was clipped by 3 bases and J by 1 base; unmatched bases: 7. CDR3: CASSFPTSSRTDTQYF. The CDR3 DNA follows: TGTGCCAGCAGTTTCCCGACTAGCAGCCGCACAGATACGCAGTATTTT.

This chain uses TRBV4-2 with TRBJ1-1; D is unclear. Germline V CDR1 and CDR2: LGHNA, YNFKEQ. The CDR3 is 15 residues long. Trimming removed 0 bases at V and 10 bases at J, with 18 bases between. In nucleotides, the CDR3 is TGTGCCAGCAGCCAAGATTTGGCAGTTAGTCGTGGAGCTTTCTTT. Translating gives CASSQDLAVSRGAFF.

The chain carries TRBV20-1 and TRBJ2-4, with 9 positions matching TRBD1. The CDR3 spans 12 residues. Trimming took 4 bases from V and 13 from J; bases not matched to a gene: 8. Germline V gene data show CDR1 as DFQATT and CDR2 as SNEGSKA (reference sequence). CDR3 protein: CSATTGGGGQYF. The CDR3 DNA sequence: TGCAGTGCTACTACAGGGGGCGGTGGGCAGTACTTC.

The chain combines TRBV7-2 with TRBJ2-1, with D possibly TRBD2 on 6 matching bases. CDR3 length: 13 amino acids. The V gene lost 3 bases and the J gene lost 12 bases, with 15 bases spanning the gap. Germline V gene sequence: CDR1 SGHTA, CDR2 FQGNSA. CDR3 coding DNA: TGTGCCAGCAGCTTCGTCGGGGCGCGGGGGCAGTTCTTC. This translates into CASSFVGARGQFF. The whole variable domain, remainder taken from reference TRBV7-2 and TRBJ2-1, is GAGVSQSPSNKVTEKGKDVELRCDPISGHTALYWYRQSLGQGLEFLIYFQGNSAPDKSGLPSDRFSAERTGGSVSTLTIQRTQQEDSAVYLCASSFVGARGQFFGPGTRLTVL.

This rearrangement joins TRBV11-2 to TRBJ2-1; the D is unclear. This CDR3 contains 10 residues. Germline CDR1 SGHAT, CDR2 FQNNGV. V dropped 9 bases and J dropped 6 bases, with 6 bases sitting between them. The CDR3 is CASLGNEQFF. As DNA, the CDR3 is TGTGCCAGTCTCGGCAATGAGCAGTTCTTC. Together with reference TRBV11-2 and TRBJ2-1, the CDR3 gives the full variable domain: EAGVAQSPRYKIIEKRQSVAFWCNPISGHATLYWYQQILGQGPKLLIQFQNNGVVDDSQLPKDRFSAERLKGVDSTLKIQPAKLEDSAVYLCASLGNEQFFGPGTRLTVL.

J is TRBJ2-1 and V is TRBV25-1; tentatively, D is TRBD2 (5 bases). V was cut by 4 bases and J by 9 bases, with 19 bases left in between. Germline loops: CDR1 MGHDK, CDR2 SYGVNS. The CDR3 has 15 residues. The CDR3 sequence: CASSGDASGFGEQFF. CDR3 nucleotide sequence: TGTGCCAGCAGTGGAGACGCCAGCGGCTTCGGTGAGCAGTTCTTC.

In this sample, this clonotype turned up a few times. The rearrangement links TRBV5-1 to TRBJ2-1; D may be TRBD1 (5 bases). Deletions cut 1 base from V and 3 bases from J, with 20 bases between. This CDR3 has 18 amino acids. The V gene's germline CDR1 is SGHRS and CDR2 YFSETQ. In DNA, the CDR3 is TGCGCCAGCAGCTTGCCAGGGCAGTCCACGACCTACTACAATGAGCAGTTCTTC. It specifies CASSLPGQSTTYYNEQFF.

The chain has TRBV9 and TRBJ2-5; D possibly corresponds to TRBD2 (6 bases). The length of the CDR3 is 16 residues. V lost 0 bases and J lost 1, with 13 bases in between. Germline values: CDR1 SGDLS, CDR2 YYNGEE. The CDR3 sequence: CASSVAAGLTQETQYF. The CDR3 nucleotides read TGTGCCAGCAGCGTAGCGGCGGGACTTACCCAAGAGACCCAGTACTTC. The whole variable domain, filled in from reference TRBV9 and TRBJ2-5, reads DSGVTQTPKHLITATGQRVTLRCSPRSGDLSVYWYQQSLDQGLQFLIQYYNGEERAKGNILERFSAQQFPDLHSELNLSSLELGDSALYFCASSVAAGLTQETQYFGPGTRLLVL.

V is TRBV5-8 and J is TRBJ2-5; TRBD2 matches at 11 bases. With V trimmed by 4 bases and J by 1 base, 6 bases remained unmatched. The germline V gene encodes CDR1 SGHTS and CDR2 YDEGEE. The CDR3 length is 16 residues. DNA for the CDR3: TGTGCCAGCAGCGCCGGACTAGCGGGCATCCAAGAGACCCAGTACTTC. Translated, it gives CASSAGLAGIQETQYF.

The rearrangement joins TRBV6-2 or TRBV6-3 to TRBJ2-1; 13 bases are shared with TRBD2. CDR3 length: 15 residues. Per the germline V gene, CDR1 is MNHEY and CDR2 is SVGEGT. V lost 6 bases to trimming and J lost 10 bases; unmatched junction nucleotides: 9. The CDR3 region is CASRTTSGGPGEQFF. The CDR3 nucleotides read TGTGCCAGCAGGACGACTAGCGGGGGGCCAGGGGAGCAGTTCTTC.

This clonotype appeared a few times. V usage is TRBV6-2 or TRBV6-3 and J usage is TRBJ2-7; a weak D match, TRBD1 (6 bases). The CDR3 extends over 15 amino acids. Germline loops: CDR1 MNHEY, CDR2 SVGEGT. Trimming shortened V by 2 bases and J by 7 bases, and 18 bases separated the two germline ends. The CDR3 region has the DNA TGTGCCAGCAGTTACAGACAGGACCGCTTCAATGAGCAGTACTTC. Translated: CASSYRQDRFNEQYF.

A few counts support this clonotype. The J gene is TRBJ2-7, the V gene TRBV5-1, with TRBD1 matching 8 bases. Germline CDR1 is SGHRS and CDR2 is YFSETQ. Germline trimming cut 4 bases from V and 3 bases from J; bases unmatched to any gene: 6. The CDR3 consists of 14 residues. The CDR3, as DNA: TGCGCCAGCAGCGGGGGGACAGGAAACTACGAGCAGTACTTC. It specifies CASSGGTGNYEQYF.

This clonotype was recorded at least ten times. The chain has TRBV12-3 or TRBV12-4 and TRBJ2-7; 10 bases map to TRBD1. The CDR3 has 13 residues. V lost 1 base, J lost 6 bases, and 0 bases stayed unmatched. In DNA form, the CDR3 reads TGTGCCAGCAGTTTAGGGACAGGGGGCGAGCAGTACTTC. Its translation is CASSLGTGGEQYF.

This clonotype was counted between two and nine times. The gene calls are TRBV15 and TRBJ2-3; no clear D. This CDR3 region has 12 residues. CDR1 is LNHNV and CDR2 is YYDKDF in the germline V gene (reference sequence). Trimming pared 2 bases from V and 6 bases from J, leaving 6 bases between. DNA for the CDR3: TGTGCCACCAGCAGAAACCGGGATACGCAGTATTTT. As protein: CATSRNRDTQYF. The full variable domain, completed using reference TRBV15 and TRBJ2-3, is DAMVIQNPRYQVTQFGKPVTLSCSQTLNHNVMYWYQQKSSQAPKLLFHYYDKDFNNEADTPDNFQSRRPNTSFCFLDIRSPGLGDTAMYLCATSRNRDTQYFGPGTRLTVL.

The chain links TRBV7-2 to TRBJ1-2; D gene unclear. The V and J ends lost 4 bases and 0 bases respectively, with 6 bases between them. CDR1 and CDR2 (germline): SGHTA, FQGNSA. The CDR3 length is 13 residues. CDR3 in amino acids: CASSSSSNYGYTF. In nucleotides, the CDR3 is TGTGCCAGCAGCTCGTCCTCTAACTATGGCTACACCTTC.

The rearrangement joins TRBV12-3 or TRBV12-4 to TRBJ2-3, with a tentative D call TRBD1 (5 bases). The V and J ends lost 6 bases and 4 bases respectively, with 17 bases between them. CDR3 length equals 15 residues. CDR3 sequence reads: CASREKGLRADTQYF. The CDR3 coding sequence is TGTGCCAGCAGGGAAAAGGGGCTGAGAGCAGATACGCAGTATTTT.

CDR3 loop: CASSWTGLDEAFF. CDR3 DNA sequence: TGCGCCAGCAGCTGGACAGGGTTGGACGAAGCTTTCTTT. This rearrangement joins TRBV5-1 to TRBJ1-1; 8 bases are shared with TRBD1. CDR3 length: 13 amino acids. Trimming at V came to 3 bases and at J to 8 bases, leaving 6 bases not matched to a gene. Per germline, CDR1 SGHRS and CDR2 YFSETQ.

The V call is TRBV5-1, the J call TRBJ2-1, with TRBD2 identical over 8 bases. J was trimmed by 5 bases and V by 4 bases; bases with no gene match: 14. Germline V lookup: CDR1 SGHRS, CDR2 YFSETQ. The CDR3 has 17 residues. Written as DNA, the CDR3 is TGCGCCAGCAGCAAAAGTTACGGGAGGGCCCAGGACAATGAGCAGTTCTTC. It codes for CASSKSYGRAQDNEQFF.

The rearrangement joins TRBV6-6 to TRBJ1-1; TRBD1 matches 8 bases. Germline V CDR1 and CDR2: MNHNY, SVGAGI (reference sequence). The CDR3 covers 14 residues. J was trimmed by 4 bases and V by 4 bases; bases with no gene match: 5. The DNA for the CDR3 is TGTGCCAGCAGTTGGGACAGGAAGAGCACTGAAGCTTTCTTT. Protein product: CASSWDRKSTEAFF.